The 22 T cell receptor beta chains reported below all come from one sample, sequenced in a study of vaccination and CD4 T cells after COVID-19. TCRdb processed the PCR reads anew with MiXCR; each CDR3 protein has one entry. The sample has approximately 20,000 distinct CDR3 sequences; 55% to 65% are singletons. The input for sequencing was CD4+ T cells from blood, taken before SARS-CoV-2 vaccination. Receptor source: a human donor who had recovered from COVID-19.

CDR3 in amino acids: CAWSIQSSTEAFF. In nucleotides, the CDR3 is TGTGCCTGGAGTATACAATCGAGCACTGAAGCTTTCTTT. V gene TRBV30 combines with J gene TRBJ1-1; D uncertain. Germline V CDR1 and CDR2: GTSNPN, SVGIG (reference sequence). The CDR3 spans 13 residues. The V end was cut by 2 bases, the J end by 4 bases, with 11 bases between.

The gene calls are TRBV7-3 and TRBJ2-7; 7 nucleotides agree with TRBD2. CDR3 length equals 16 residues. CDR1 SGHTA and CDR2 FQGTGA come from the germline V gene. The V gene end was trimmed by 5 bases and the J gene end by 3 bases; junction bases not matched to a gene: 13. The CDR3 loop is CASSPTGASGYYEQYF. CDR3 DNA sequence: TGTGCCAGCAGCCCAACTGGAGCTAGCGGTTACTACGAGCAGTACTTC.

This clonotype was found once. The rearrangement links TRBV9 to TRBJ2-2, with unresolved D. This CDR3 has 14 amino acids. The germline V gene has CDR1 SGDLS and CDR2 YYNGEE. The V end was cut by 0 bases, the J end by 7 bases, with 10 bases between. CDR3: CASSVEPPSGELFF. In nucleotides, the CDR3 is TGTGCCAGCAGCGTAGAGCCTCCCAGCGGGGAGCTGTTTTTT.

CDR3 sequence reads: CSARLTGKPEETQYF. CDR3 nucleotides: TGCAGTGCTAGACTGACAGGGAAGCCAGAAGAGACCCAGTACTTC. The chain carries TRBV20-1 and TRBJ2-5, with TRBD1 matching over 7 bases. This CDR3 is built from 15 residues. Germline V CDR1 and CDR2: DFQATT, SNEGSKA (reference sequence). J lost 3 bases, V lost 2 bases, and 9 bases had no gene match.

The chain uses TRBV7-2 and TRBJ2-3; no definite D call. The length of the CDR3 is 14 residues. Germline-derived CDR1 and CDR2 are SGHTA and FQGNSA. The V gene lost 1 base and the J gene lost 6 bases, with 11 bases spanning the gap. CDR3 coding DNA: TGTGCCAGCAGCTTAGGGGCCAACCCGGATACGCAGTATTTT. Its protein is CASSLGANPDTQYF.

This chain joins TRBV6-1 and TRBJ1-5, with 8 bases lining up with TRBD1. The germline gives CDR1 MNHNS, CDR2 SASEGT. V lost 3 bases, J lost 7 bases, and 11 bases stayed unmatched. This CDR3 has 16 amino acids. The CDR3 region has the DNA TGTGCCAGCAGTGACCATGTCGGACAGGGTGTCCAGCCCCAGCATTTT. This sequence encodes CASSDHVGQGVQPQHF.

The chain links TRBV18 to TRBJ2-2; D not resolved. From germline, CDR1 is KGHSH and CDR2 LQKENI. V gave up 3 bases and J gave up 3 bases, with 2 bases separating them. The CDR3 has 12 amino acids. The CDR3 DNA reads TGTGCCAGCTCACCGTACACCGGGGAGCTGTTTTTT. This sequence encodes CASSPYTGELFF.

V usage is TRBV10-3 and J usage is TRBJ2-5, with D perhaps TRBD2 (6 bases). From germline, CDR1 is ENHRY and CDR2 SYGVKD. Trimming removed 3 bases at V and 1 base at J, with 15 bases between. CDR3 length: 16 residues. The CDR3 DNA follows: TGTGCCATCAGTGACCCCGCTAGCGTGCCCCAAGAGACCCAGTACTTC. Its translation: CAISDPASVPQETQYF.

The chain joins TRBV14 to TRBJ2-7; 9 bases fit TRBD2. V lost 4 bases and J lost 1; bases outside the gene matches: 2. CDR3 length: 14 residues. Germline lookup yields CDR1 SGHDN and CDR2 FVKESK. The CDR3 reads CASSLTSGSYEQYF. Here the CDR3 DNA reads TGTGCCAGCAGCCTGACTAGCGGATCCTACGAGCAGTACTTC.

The chain links TRBV7-2 to TRBJ1-5; D is unclear. The V end lost 5 bases, the J end lost 6 bases, and 8 bases lay between the germline ends. The CDR3 is 12 amino acids. Looked up from germline, CDR1 is SGHTA and CDR2 is FQGNSA. CDR3: CASSTIGQPQHF. CDR3 in DNA: TGTGCCAGCAGCACCATTGGTCAGCCCCAGCATTTT.

This sequence joins TRBV12-3 or TRBV12-4 and TRBJ2-5, with 7 bases identical to TRBD2. This CDR3 contains 13 residues. V trimming: 10 bases; J trimming: 2 bases; junction bases outside the gene matches: 7. The CDR3 DNA sequence: TGTGCCACGACTAGCCGAACGCAAGAGACCCAGTACTTC. Residues: CATTSRTQETQYF.

The chain has TRBV10-3 and TRBJ2-3; D is unresolved. Trimming removed 4 bases from V and 1 base from J, with 9 bases in between. The CDR3 is 14 amino acids. Germline CDR1 is ENHRY and CDR2 is SYGVKD. CDR3 residues: CAISGSAGTDTQYF. CDR3 nucleotide sequence: TGTGCCATCAGTGGATCGGCAGGCACAGATACGCAGTATTTT.

The rearrangement links TRBV6-1 to TRBJ1-1; 9 nucleotides agree with TRBD1. J was trimmed by 8 bases and V by 6 bases; bases with no gene match: 10. This CDR3 is 14 amino acids long. Germline assignment: CDR1 MNHNS and CDR2 SASEGT. CDR3 protein: CASRDNRGRWEAFF. The CDR3 DNA sequence: TGTGCCAGCAGAGATAACAGGGGGCGATGGGAAGCTTTCTTT.

This sequence joins TRBV7-9 and TRBJ1-1; D is undetermined. Germline values: CDR1 SEHNR, CDR2 FQNEAQ (reference sequence). This CDR3 has 11 amino acids. V was pared by 10 bases and J by 11 bases, with 17 bases between. CDR3 region: CATDTEFRAFF. Written as DNA, the CDR3 is TGTGCCACCGACACGGAGTTTAGGGCTTTCTTT.

The chain couples TRBV20-1 to TRBJ2-7; TRBD2 matches at 8 bases. Germline-derived CDR1 and CDR2 are DFQATT and SNEGSKA (reference sequence). This CDR3 region has 15 residues. The junction had 12 bases not matched to a gene; V was cut back by 3 bases and J by 5 bases. CDR3 coding DNA: TGCAGTGCTAGTCAGCCGAGCGGCGGGGGGCACGAGCAGTACTTC. This sequence encodes CSASQPSGGGHEQYF.

This clonotype was counted a few times. The chain uses TRBV28 and TRBJ1-2; possible D gene TRBD1, 6 bases. This CDR3 contains 12 residues. Trimming took off 4 bases at V and 8 bases at J, with 11 bases between the two ends. Germline lookup yields CDR1 MDHEN and CDR2 SYDVKM. The CDR3 bases are TGTGCCAGCAGTTACCAGGGGTACGGCTACACCTTC. It is translated as CASSYQGYGYTF.

The J gene is TRBJ2-4, the V gene TRBV7-3, with TRBD1 identical over 9 bases. The germline V gene has CDR1 SGHTA and CDR2 FQGTGA. The V segment lost 5 bases and the J segment 0 bases; nucleotides outside the gene matches: 5. The CDR3 spans 16 residues. CDR3 loop: CASSKTGGAAKNIQYF. The CDR3 DNA follows: TGTGCCAGCAGCAAAACAGGGGGCGCAGCCAAAAACATTCAGTACTTC. The entire variable domain, with the rest obtained from reference TRBV7-3 and TRBJ2-4, is as follows: GAGVSQTPSNKVTEKGKYVELRCDPISGHTALYWYRQSLGQGPEFLIYFQGTGAADDSGLPNDRFFAVRPEGSVSTLKIQRTERGDSAVYLCASSKTGGAAKNIQYFGAGTRLSVL.

The chain links TRBV28 to TRBJ2-3, with no clear D. Germline CDR1 MDHEN, CDR2 SYDVKM. V was trimmed by 3 bases and J by 7 bases, leaving 17 bases between them. The CDR3 runs to 15 residues. The CDR3 loop is CASSFEQLETNTQYF. Here the CDR3 DNA reads TGTGCCAGCAGTTTTGAACAGCTTGAGACGAATACGCAGTATTTT.

This chain uses TRBV18 with TRBJ1-1, with 9 bases fitting TRBD1. V trimming: 5 bases; J trimming: 2 bases; junction bases outside the gene matches: 3. Per germline, CDR1 KGHSH and CDR2 LQKENI. The CDR3 has 14 amino acids. The CDR3 nucleotides read TGTGCCAGCTCATCGACAGGGGGAAACACTGAAGCTTTCTTT. This encodes CASSSTGGNTEAFF. The full variable domain, with the rest looked up from reference TRBV18 and TRBJ1-1, is NAGVMQNPRHLVRRRGQEARLRCSPMKGHSHVYWYRQLPEEGLKFMVYLQKENIIDESGMPKERFSAEFPKEGPSILRIQQVVRGDSAAYFCASSSTGGNTEAFFGQGTRLTVV.

This clonotype has just one count. The chain couples TRBV4-1 to TRBJ1-2; D not resolved. Germline V gene lookup returns CDR1 MGHRA and CDR2 YSYEKL. V was cut by 0 bases and J by 2 bases, with 13 bases left in between. This CDR3 has 16 amino acids. CDR3 coding DNA: TGCGCCAGCAGCCAAGAAAGGGCAGTGGGGAACTATGGCTACACCTTC. This sequence encodes CASSQERAVGNYGYTF.

V is TRBV7-2 and J is TRBJ2-5, with 16 bases matching TRBD2. Germline-derived CDR1 and CDR2 are SGHTA and FQGNSA. The CDR3 runs to 19 residues. J gave up 0 bases and V 5 bases, and 9 bases lay outside the gene matches. CDR3 DNA sequence: TGTGCCAGCAGCAAAATAGGGGGACTAGCGGGAGGGCACCAAGAGACCCAGTACTTC. Protein: CASSKIGGLAGGHQETQYF.

The rearrangement uses TRBV20-1 and TRBJ1-5; maybe TRBD1 (6 bases). V lost 0 bases to trimming and J lost 4 bases, with 16 bases between them. Looked up from germline, CDR1 is DFQATT and CDR2 is SNEGSKA (reference sequence). There are 16 residues in the CDR3. The CDR3 loop is CSARDWTDTKNQPQHF. CDR3 nucleotides: TGCAGTGCTAGAGATTGGACAGATACAAAGAATCAGCCCCAGCATTTT.